Presented here are 15 T cell receptor beta chains from one specimen sequenced in a study of CXCR3-negative and CXCR3-positive naive CD8 T cells. Regarding the study as a whole: CXCR3-positive naive cells carried more hydrophobic TRB CDR3s than CXCR3-negative ones.

All TRB cDNA libraries came from 5' RACE performed with UMI labels. TCRdb re-analyzed the 5' RACE reads; it lists each CDR3 protein once, without DNA. The ten most abundant clones cover about 0.71% of a sample with 60,000 to 70,000 distinct CDR3 sequences. Their antigens remain unidentified. Sequencing was carried out using naive CXCR3+ CD8+ T cells from blood. The subset denotes: CD45RO-CCR7+CD27+CD95- naive CD8+ T cells expressing CXCR3 (TNR3+). The receptors were gathered from a human donor in good health. Some clones in this sample may be carry-over from other donors' samples.

The V and J genes are TRBV7-9 and TRBJ2-6. Per the germline V gene, CDR1 is SEHNR and CDR2 is FQNEAQ (reference sequence). The CDR3 has 16 residues. The CDR3 loop is CASSLAVGSGANVLTF. The full variable domain, its missing parts supplied by reference TRBV7-9 and TRBJ2-6, is DTGVSQNPRHKITKRGQNVTFRCDPISEHNRLYWYRQTLGQGPEFLTYFQNEAQLEKSRLLSDRFSAERPKGSFSTLEIQRTEQGDSAMYLCASSLAVGSGANVLTFGAGSRLTVL.

The chain links TRBV6-2 or TRBV6-3 to TRBJ2-3; no DNA is available, so the TRBD2 call from TCRdb remains unchecked. This CDR3 contains 17 residues. Germline CDR1 is MNHEY and CDR2 is SVGEGT. This CDR3 reads CASSYSTSGGPTDTQYF.

The V gene is TRBV5-1, the J gene TRBJ2-7. Germline lookup yields CDR1 SGHRS and CDR2 YFSETQ. This CDR3 spans 14 amino acids. The CDR3 spells CASSLGQGLDEQYF.

The genes are TRBV14 and TRBJ2-7; TCRdb designates TRBD1, a call that cannot be tested without DNA. Germline loops: CDR1 SGHDN, CDR2 FVKESK. The CDR3 sequence is 16 residues long. The chain's CDR3 is CASSQDPRGQQKEQYF. The variable domain in full, completed from reference TRBV14 and TRBJ2-7, reads EAGVTQFPSHSVIEKGQTVTLRCDPISGHDNLYWYRRVMGKEIKFLLHFVKESKQDESGMPNNRFLAERTGGTYSTLKVQPAELEDSGVYFCASSQDPRGQQKEQYFGPGTRLTVT.

The chain employs TRBV4-3 and TRBJ1-1. The CDR3 extends over 15 amino acids. Germline V lookup: CDR1 LGHNA, CDR2 YSLEER. The CDR3 sequence is CASSQNLLMNTEAFF.

The rearrangement joins TRBV29-1 to TRBJ2-5; there is no DNA to check the TCRdb D call of TRBD1. The CDR3 loop spans 13 amino acids. Per germline, CDR1 SQVTM and CDR2 ANQGSEA. CDR3 protein: CSVVEGAQETQYF.

This sequence joins TRBV29-1 and TRBJ1-2. Germline CDR1 reads SQVTM; CDR2 reads ANQGSEA. This CDR3 has 14 residues. CDR3 protein: CSVEEPTKWYGYTF.

The rearrangement links TRBV6-2 or TRBV6-3 to TRBJ2-3; TCRdb picks TRBD2, but there is no DNA to check that call. The germline gives CDR1 MNHEY, CDR2 SVGEGT. The CDR3 extends over 17 amino acids. The CDR3 protein is CASSLSTSGGTTDTQYF.

This sequence joins TRBV6-1 and TRBJ2-2; without DNA, the TCRdb call of TRBD2 cannot be checked. Germline CDR1 reads MNHNS; CDR2 reads SASEGT. This CDR3 has 13 amino acids. CDR3 sequence: CASRATSSPLEFF.

The rearrangement links TRBV25-1 to TRBJ2-5; TCRdb gives TRBD2 as the D gene, but with no DNA this cannot be confirmed. The V gene's germline CDR1 is MGHDK and CDR2 SYGVNS. The CDR3 has 15 residues. CDR3: CASSESLALRETQYF.

The rearrangement joins TRBV14 to TRBJ2-7. Per germline, CDR1 SGHDN and CDR2 FVKESK. The CDR3 sequence is 12 residues long. CDR3 sequence: CASSHAFYEQYF.

The chain joins TRBV7-3 to TRBJ2-3. CDR1 SGHTA and CDR2 FQGTGA come from the germline V gene. The CDR3 runs to 14 residues. The CDR3 region is CASSLGLAKDTQYF.

V gene TRBV6-2 or TRBV6-3 combines with J gene TRBJ2-1; without DNA, the TCRdb call of TRBD1 cannot be checked. CDR1 MNHEY and CDR2 SVGEGT come from the germline V gene. This CDR3 contains 14 residues. The CDR3 sequence: CASLRDRHYNEQFF.

The chain combines TRBV28 with TRBJ2-1; there is no DNA to check the TCRdb D call of TRBD1. The CDR3 sequence is 13 residues long. Germline CDR1 reads MDHEN; CDR2 reads SYDVKM. CDR3 in amino acids: CASSSHRVGEQFF.

The gene calls are TRBV7-8 and TRBJ2-4; TCRdb designates TRBD2, a call that cannot be tested without DNA. Germline V CDR1 and CDR2: SGHVS, FQNEAQ. The CDR3 is 14 residues long. The CDR3 region is CASSPMRRGNIQYF.